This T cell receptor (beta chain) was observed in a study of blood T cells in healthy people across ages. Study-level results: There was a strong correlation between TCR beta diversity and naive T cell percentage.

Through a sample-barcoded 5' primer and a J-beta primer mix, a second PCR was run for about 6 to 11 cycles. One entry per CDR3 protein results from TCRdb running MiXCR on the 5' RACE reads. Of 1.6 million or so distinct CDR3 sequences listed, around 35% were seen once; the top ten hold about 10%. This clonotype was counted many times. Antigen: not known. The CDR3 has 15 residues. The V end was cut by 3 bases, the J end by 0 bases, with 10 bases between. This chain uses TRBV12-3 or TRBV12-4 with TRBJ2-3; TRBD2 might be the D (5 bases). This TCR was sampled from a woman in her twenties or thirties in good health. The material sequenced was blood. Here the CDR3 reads CASSFGRGSTDTQYF. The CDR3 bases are TGTGCCAGCAGTTTCGGCCGGGGTAGCACAGATACGCAGTATTTT.